The entry below describes one T cell receptor beta chain. Per the study methods: Amplification of reference gene primers provided the estimated nucleated cell counts. Produced via immunoSEQ multiplex PCR; TCRdb's table is partial and in-frame only. For V, J and clone size, that table is used; D and trimming come from the DNA. The sample has 99,000 or so clones; around 84% are singletons. The data belong to a study of blood T cell repertoires in COVID-19. Study summary: The United States, Italy and Spain provided the acute and convalescent COVID-19 samples. PBMCs, B-cell-depleted T cells, or T cells provided the cDNA or gDNA that made up the material.

CDR1 MGHRA and CDR2 YSYEKL come from the germline V gene. Trimming took 0 bases from V and 2 from J; bases not matched to a gene: 7. CDR3 length equals 17 residues. Material: peripheral blood. The chain recombines TRBV4-1 with TRBJ2-3; 8 bases are shared with TRBD2. The sequence came from an older man with active or convalescent COVID-19. The CDR3 loop reads CASSQDWVAGNTDTQYF. CDR3 nucleotides: TGCGCCAGCAGCCAAGATTGGGTAGCGGGGAACACAGATACGCAGTATTTT.